A selection of T cell receptor beta chains follows, all from one sample in a study of blood T cell repertoires in COVID-19. Generated by immunoSEQ multiplex PCR, the TCRdb table keeps only in-frame clones and is missing some. The sample yields 180,000 or so clones, 75% to 90% seen once. The material sequenced was peripheral blood. Every receptor here comes from a human donor with active or convalescent COVID-19. The donor label of this sample is uncertain. Both conserved end residues are part of each CDR3. Not all rows give a size; the values are once, few, many and, for expanded clones, a class.

abundance	v_gene	j_gene	CDR3aa
-	TRBV14	TRBJ1-2	CASSLRIGSGYTF
-	TRBV21-1	TRBJ2-2	CASSKATKDRGTGELFF
-	TRBV20-1	TRBJ1-6	CSASARGSYNSPLHF
-	TRBV14	TRBJ1-2	CASSQGQTYGYTF
-	TRBV25-1	TRBJ2-3	CASSGTSSSPSTDTQYF
-	TRBV19	TRBJ2-7	CASSMQVYYEQYF
-	TRBV6-5	TRBJ1-2	CASSYSAQGEGYTF
-	TRBV7-3	TRBJ1-1	CASSLTQGNTEAFF
-	TRBV7-6	TRBJ2-3	CASSSSRTGGADTQYF
-	TRBV9	TRBJ2-2	CASSAREGTPVNTGELFF
-	TRBV3-1/TRBV3-2	TRBJ1-2	CASSHGDSDYGYTF
-	TRBV11-3	TRBJ2-2	CASSLRGGELFF
-	TRBV28	TRBJ2-7	CASSLQGYEQYF
once	TRBV7-3	TRBJ2-1	CASSVDRTPYNEQFF
-	TRBV2	TRBJ2-3	CASSEGSSSSTDTQYF
-	TRBV19	TRBJ1-3	CASTRQANSGNTIYF
few	TRBV4-1	TRBJ2-7	CASSPLGVYEQYF